This T cell receptor beta chain was sequenced in a study of T cells in localized non-small cell lung cancer. The method was immunoSEQ multiplex PCR; TCRdb's version includes in-frame clones alone and lacks a portion of them. This sample has around 30,000 clones, with roughly 92% found just once. On this clone: Antigen: not known.

CDR1 is MNHNY, CDR2 SVGAGI, per germline (reference sequence). Germline trimming cut 10 bases from V and 4 bases from J; bases unmatched to any gene: 5. This CDR3 spans 12 amino acids. General observations from the study: Because sequencing included only one region (of the tumor), heterogeneity remains possible. For the top 100 tumor clones, a median roughly 56 also appeared in adjacent lung. The study found T cell clonality highest in uninvolved adjacent lung, above tumor.

This TCR was recovered from a woman between 40 and 69 years old with stage I lung adenocarcinoma. Sequences were derived from peripheral blood, sampled before any cancer treatment. This rearrangement joins TRBV6-6 to TRBJ1-2; 8 bases match TRBD1. The CDR3 nucleotides are TGTGCCACCCTGACAGGGGTCTATGGCTACACCTTC. This sequence encodes CATLTGVYGYTF.